These 32 T cell receptor beta chains share one sample of origin, sequenced in a study of blood T cell repertoires in COVID-19. Data came from immunoSEQ multiplex PCR; TCRdb stores just in-frame clones and leaves some out. Here the sample spans about 83,000 clones, about 84% being singletons. Sequenced: peripheral blood. Receptors were obtained from a man between 45 and 60 years old with active COVID-19.

This sequence joins TRBV19 and TRBJ1-6, with TRBD1 as a possible D gene (6 bases). The CDR3 has 14 amino acids. Germline V gene data show CDR1 as LNHDA and CDR2 as SQIVND (reference sequence). Trimming cost V 2 bases and J 8 bases, with 10 bases left between them. This CDR3 reads CASSIQGSDSPLHF. CDR3 nucleotide sequence: TGTGCCAGTAGTATACAGGGGTCAGATTCACCCCTCCACTTT.

The J gene is TRBJ2-7, the V gene TRBV24-1, with D maybe TRBD2 (6 bases). Trimming stripped 9 bases from V and 6 bases from J, with 14 bases between. Looked up from germline, CDR1 is KGHDR and CDR2 is SFDVKD. The CDR3 consists of 12 residues. The DNA of the CDR3 is TGTGCCACCCGGGGGATATCCGGCGAGCAGTACTTC. Amino acids: CATRGISGEQYF.

The chain couples TRBV6-5 to TRBJ1-2, with no clear D. Germline V gives CDR1 MNHEY, CDR2 SVGAGI. CDR3 length equals 13 residues. Trimming stripped 6 bases from V and 8 bases from J, with 16 bases between. The CDR3 bases are TGTGCCAGCAGCCTAAGGCGGGGAGTAGGCTACACCTTC. Protein sequence: CASSLRRGVGYTF.

The chain couples TRBV7-2 to TRBJ2-1, with 12 bases that match TRBD2. The CDR3 runs 16 residues. V shed 4 bases, J shed 10 bases, and the junction held 11 bases outside the gene matches. Germline V lookup: CDR1 SGHTA, CDR2 FQGNSA. The CDR3 sequence is CASSSPTSGGSREQFF. CDR3 nucleotides: TGTGCCAGCAGCTCACCGACTAGCGGGGGCTCCCGAGAGCAGTTCTTC.

The rearrangement uses TRBV5-5 and TRBJ1-5; a weak D match, TRBD1 (5 bases). CDR1 is SGHKS, CDR2 YYEKEE, per germline (reference sequence). The CDR3 consists of 15 residues. V shed 2 bases and J shed 4 bases, with 13 bases lying between them. In nucleotides, the CDR3 is TGTGCCAGCAGCTTAATCTCAGGGTCGAATCAGCCCCAGCATTTT. Amino acids: CASSLISGSNQPQHF.

This sequence joins TRBV2 and TRBJ2-1, with TRBD2 identical over 12 bases. The CDR3 is 16 residues long. Germline V gene lookup returns CDR1 SNHLY and CDR2 FYNNEI. The junction had 11 bases not matched to a gene; V was cut back by 6 bases and J by 8 bases. CDR3 in DNA: TGTGCCAGCAGAGTACAACTAGCGGGGGGTTTCTATGAGCAGTTCTTC. It encodes CASRVQLAGGFYEQFF. Full variable domain (remainder filled in from reference TRBV2 and TRBJ2-1): EPEVTQTPSHQVTQMGQEVILRCVPISNHLYFYWYRQILGQKVEFLVSFYNNEISEKSEIFDDQFSVERPDGSNFTLKIRSTKLEDSAMYFCASRVQLAGGFYEQFFGPGTRLTVL.

This chain joins TRBV3-1 (or the pseudogene TRBV3-2) and TRBJ1-2; a possible D gene is TRBD1 (6 bases). V was shortened by 3 bases and J by 5 bases, with 10 bases between the two germline ends. The CDR3 consists of 13 residues. Per the germline V gene, CDR1 is LGHDT and CDR2 is YNNKEL (reference sequence). In DNA form, the CDR3 reads TGTGCCAGCAGCCAGCGGGGGCGGTATGGCTACACCTTC. Protein sequence: CASSQRGRYGYTF.

The DNA of the CDR3 is TGTGCCAGCAGATACGCGGGGGGGTCCTACGAGCAGTACTTC. It specifies CASRYAGGSYEQYF. The rearrangement joins TRBV2 to TRBJ2-7; 9 bases map to TRBD2. The V gene's germline CDR1 is SNHLY and CDR2 FYNNEI. J gave up 1 base and V 6 bases, and 4 bases lay outside the gene matches. CDR3 length: 14 residues.

J is TRBJ2-5 and V is TRBV30, with 7 bases lining up with TRBD2. The length of the CDR3 is 16 residues. The J segment lost 5 bases and the V segment lost 2 bases, leaving 14 bases of the junction unmatched. Germline CDR1 is GTSNPN and CDR2 is SVGIG (reference sequence). In DNA, the CDR3 is TGTGCCTGGAGTCCATGGGGGAGGGGCAGAAGGGAGACCCAGTACTTC. Encoded protein: CAWSPWGRGRRETQYF.

This clone was recorded once. A read error may be the cause here, since a much bigger clone is one base away. V usage is TRBV7-2 and J usage is TRBJ1-1; 9 bases map to TRBD1. After removal of 7 bases from V and 0 bases from J, the junction contained 6 bases not matched to a gene. Germline-derived CDR1 and CDR2 are SGHTA and FQGNSA. CDR3 size: 15 residues. The CDR3 loop reads CASTKQGALNTEAFF. In nucleotides, the CDR3 is TGTGCCAGCACGAAACAGGGGGCATTGAACACTGAAGCTTTCTTT.

The rearrangement joins TRBV30 to TRBJ2-5; no clear D. CDR3 length equals 16 residues. V lost 2 bases and J 1 base, leaving 17 bases between the germline ends. Germline values: CDR1 GTSNPN, CDR2 SVGIG (reference sequence). Here the CDR3 DNA reads TGTGCCTGGAGTAAGAAGGCGGCAGACTTCCAAGAGACCCAGTACTTC. This encodes CAWSKKAADFQETQYF.

V is TRBV5-6 and J is TRBJ1-2, with D tentatively TRBD1 (5 bases). The CDR3 consists of 11 residues. Germline CDR1 and CDR2: SGHDT and YYEEEE. Trimming pared 2 bases from V and 7 bases from J, leaving 6 bases between. The CDR3 DNA reads TGTGCCAGCAGCTTCAGGGTTGGCTACACCTTC. It translates to CASSFRVGYTF. Supplemented by reference TRBV5-6 and TRBJ1-2, the full variable domain reads DAGVTQSPTHLIKTRGQQVTLRCSPKSGHDTVSWYQQALGQGPQFIFQYYEEEERQRGNFPDRFSGHQFPNYSSELNVNALLLGDSALYLCASSFRVGYTFGSGTRLTVV.

For the CDR3, the DNA is TGCAGCGTTGAGACAGGTAGCTCCTACGAGCAGTACTTC. Translated: CSVETGSSYEQYF. This chain uses TRBV29-1 with TRBJ2-7, with a tentative D call TRBD1 (6 bases). This CDR3 spans 13 amino acids. The V gene's germline CDR1 is SQVTM and CDR2 ANQGSEA. V was trimmed by 3 bases and J by 0 bases, leaving 9 bases between them.

A few counts support this clone. The rearrangement joins TRBV10-1 to TRBJ1-5, with 9 bases aligning to TRBD1. The junction had 14 bases not matched to a gene; V was cut back by 11 bases and J by 0 bases. The CDR3 covers 17 residues. Per the germline V gene, CDR1 is WNHNN and CDR2 is SYGVQD (reference sequence). CDR3 DNA: TGCGCCGGAGGCCGAACAGGGGGCACCTATAGCAATCAGCCCCAGCATTTT. Translating gives CAGGRTGGTYSNQPQHF.

This chain uses TRBV6-5 with TRBJ2-5; the match to TRBD1 covers 10 bases. Germline lookup yields CDR1 MNHEY and CDR2 SVGAGI. The CDR3 is 13 amino acids. Unmatched junction bases numbered 4, after V lost 7 bases and J lost 5 bases. CDR3 coding DNA: TGTGCCAGCACCTTGGACAGGGGGGAGACCCAGTACTTC. Translated, it gives CASTLDRGETQYF.

The chain recombines TRBV28 with TRBJ2-1; 9 bases match TRBD2. CDR3 size: 15 residues. V lost 6 bases to trimming and J lost 1 base; unmatched junction nucleotides: 4. The germline V gene encodes CDR1 MDHEN and CDR2 SYDVKM. CDR3 in DNA: TGTGCCAGCAGACCGACTAGCGGATCCTACAATGAGCAGTTCTTC. Amino acid sequence: CASRPTSGSYNEQFF.

The table lists this clone with a count of one. The chain combines TRBV7-9 with TRBJ2-7; 10 bases line up with TRBD1. J lost 6 bases, V lost 6 bases, and 8 bases had no gene match. Germline V gene sequence: CDR1 SEHNR, CDR2 FQNEAQ (reference sequence). The CDR3 spans 14 residues. CDR3 nucleotide sequence: TGTGCCAGCAGGTCCGGGACAGGGGCGGGCGAGCAGTACTTC. Its protein product is CASRSGTGAGEQYF.

In its sample, this clone was seen once. This chain links TRBV28 with TRBJ1-2, with 8 bases identical to TRBD1. The CDR3 covers 13 residues. Per the germline V gene, CDR1 is MDHEN and CDR2 is SYDVKM. The J segment lost 8 bases and the V segment lost 5 bases, leaving 7 bases of the junction unmatched. The CDR3: CASSLRQGRGYTF. In DNA, the CDR3 is TGTGCCAGCAGTCTCAGACAGGGGCGCGGCTACACCTTC.

This chain links TRBV4-3 with TRBJ1-2, with TRBD1 identical over 9 bases. The CDR3 loop spans 15 amino acids. Trimming at V came to 0 bases and at J to 9 bases, leaving 8 bases not matched to a gene. Germline values: CDR1 LGHNA, CDR2 YSLEER. The CDR3, as DNA: TGCGCCAGCAGCCAAGACCCGGGACAGGGATTGCGCTACACCTTC. Protein product: CASSQDPGQGLRYTF.

The chain couples TRBV15 to TRBJ1-1; 8 bases map to TRBD1. Germline lookup yields CDR1 LNHNV and CDR2 YYDKDF (reference sequence). The J segment lost 7 bases and the V segment lost 4 bases, leaving 8 bases of the junction unmatched. This CDR3 has 14 residues. In DNA, the CDR3 is TGTGCCACCAGCATCTGGGCAGGGGGCCGTGAAGCTTTCTTT. This sequence encodes CATSIWAGGREAFF.

The rearrangement links TRBV9 to TRBJ2-7; 7 nucleotides agree with TRBD1. The CDR3 loop spans 15 amino acids. Germline V gene data show CDR1 as SGDLS and CDR2 as YYNGEE. The junction had 6 bases not matched to a gene; V was cut back by 3 bases and J by 0 bases. CDR3 bases: TGTGCCAGCAGCGCTGGGACAGCCAGCTCCTACGAGCAGTACTTC. Protein sequence: CASSAGTASSYEQYF.

This clone was counted between two and nine times. The chain links TRBV25-1 to TRBJ2-1; D is ambiguous. The CDR3 spans 14 residues. The germline gives CDR1 MGHDK, CDR2 SYGVNS. V was trimmed by 3 bases and J by 8 bases, leaving 14 bases between them. CDR3 sequence: CASSDVNYPHEQFF. CDR3 nucleotides: TGTGCCAGCAGTGATGTGAACTACCCGCATGAGCAGTTCTTC.

CDR3 sequence: CASSQVLYQPQHF. Here the CDR3 DNA reads TGTGCCAGCAGCCAAGTCCTTTATCAGCCCCAGCATTTT. The chain combines TRBV4-2 with TRBJ1-5; D gene unclear. Germline loops: CDR1 LGHNA, CDR2 YNFKEQ. Trimming stripped 1 base from V and 5 bases from J, with 6 bases between. The CDR3 covers 13 residues.

V usage is TRBV7-2 and J usage is TRBJ2-7, with 10 bases aligning to TRBD2. The V and J ends lost 3 bases and 2 bases, in that order; junction bases with no gene match: 1. Germline V gene lookup returns CDR1 SGHTA and CDR2 FQGNSA. This CDR3 has 14 amino acids. The CDR3 here is CASSFTSGAYEQYF. CDR3 in DNA: TGTGCCAGCAGCTTCACTAGCGGGGCCTACGAGCAGTACTTC. The complete variable domain, with remaining parts taken from reference TRBV7-2 and TRBJ2-7, reads GAGVSQSPSNKVTEKGKDVELRCDPISGHTALYWYRQSLGQGLEFLIYFQGNSAPDKSGLPSDRFSAERTGGSVSTLTIQRTQQEDSAVYLCASSFTSGAYEQYFGPGTRLTVT.

The chain carries TRBV7-9 and TRBJ2-3; possible D gene TRBD2, 6 bases. Germline V gives CDR1 SEHNR, CDR2 FQNEAQ (reference sequence). V lost 4 bases and J lost 3, with 14 bases in between. CDR3 length: 15 residues. The CDR3 is CASSSSGLITDTQYF. For the CDR3, the DNA is TGTGCCAGCAGCTCCTCGGGACTGATTACAGATACGCAGTATTTT.

This clone was counted a single time. CDR3 DNA sequence: TGTGCCAGCAGATCGACAGGGGGCATCTCGGGCTACACCTTC. It translates to CASRSTGGISGYTF. The gene calls are TRBV6-6 and TRBJ1-2; 10 bases agree with TRBD1. CDR3 size: 14 residues. Germline trimming cut 6 bases from V and 8 bases from J; bases unmatched to any gene: 9. CDR1 is MNHNY and CDR2 is SVGAGI in the germline V gene (reference sequence).

This clone occurred once. The chain uses TRBV5-5 and TRBJ1-1, with 8 bases that match TRBD1. V dropped 0 bases and J dropped 3; count of bases not matched to a gene: 4. The germline gives CDR1 SGHKS, CDR2 YYEKEE (reference sequence). CDR3 size: 15 residues. This chain's CDR3 is CASSLGQGMDTEAFF. The CDR3 coding sequence is TGTGCCAGCAGCTTGGGACAGGGGATGGACACTGAAGCTTTCTTT.

The chain uses TRBV19 and TRBJ2-3; D is possibly TRBD1 (6 bases). Trimming shortened V by 5 bases and J by 8 bases, and 23 bases separated the two germline ends. Per the germline V gene, CDR1 is LNHDA and CDR2 is SQIVND (reference sequence). This CDR3 spans 16 amino acids. CDR3 protein: CASSPPAGYGQITQYF. CDR3 nucleotides: TGTGCCAGTAGTCCACCCGCGGGCTACGGACAGATTACGCAGTATTTT.

This clone was found once. The CDR3, as DNA: TGTGCCACCAGCAAGGACAGGGACCACTATGGCTACACCTTC. It codes for CATSKDRDHYGYTF. The chain links TRBV15 to TRBJ1-2; TRBD1 matches at 8 bases. Unmatched junction bases numbered 4, after V lost 4 bases and J lost 3 bases. CDR3 size: 14 residues. Germline assignment: CDR1 LNHNV and CDR2 YYDKDF (reference sequence).

The gene calls are TRBV7-7 and TRBJ2-5; D remains unclear. Trimming removed 1 base from V and 5 bases from J, with 11 bases in between. CDR3 length equals 14 residues. Germline CDR1 is SSHAT and CDR2 is FNYEAQ (reference sequence). CDR3 amino acids: CASSLGWRRETQYF. For the CDR3, the DNA is TGTGCCAGCAGCTTAGGCTGGCGGCGTGAGACCCAGTACTTC.

The chain links TRBV27 to TRBJ1-1; 7 positions agree with TRBD1. J was trimmed by 4 bases and V by 4 bases; bases with no gene match: 3. CDR1 is MNHEY, CDR2 SMNVEV, per germline (reference sequence). This CDR3 has 13 residues. CDR3 protein: CASSSNRGTEAFF. In DNA form, the CDR3 reads TGTGCCAGCAGTTCTAACAGGGGCACTGAAGCTTTCTTT.

The V and J genes are TRBV7-9 and TRBJ2-7; TRBD1 is a possible D gene (5 bases). The CDR3 has 15 amino acids. Germline loops: CDR1 SEHNR, CDR2 FQNEAQ (reference sequence). The germline V and J ends were trimmed by 3 bases and 4 bases, with 16 bases remaining between them. The CDR3 sequence is CASSFESGHSYEQYF. DNA of the CDR3: TGTGCCAGCAGCTTCGAATCCGGACATTCTTACGAGCAGTACTTC.